Included here is one TCR beta chain sequence, with context. This sample was taken from a study of T cell responses to AZD1222 COVID-19 vaccine. CDR3 length equals 15 residues. Germline-derived CDR1 and CDR2 are SEHNR and FQNEAQ (reference sequence). With 3 bases removed from V and 0 bases from J, the gap between germline ends came to 6 bases. Produced via immunoSEQ multiplex PCR; TCRdb's table is partial and in-frame only. The sample includes over 85,000 clones, roughly 90% of them seen just once. The sequencing used peripheral blood, collected on day 0 of AZD1222 vaccination. The chain links TRBV7-9 to TRBJ1-6, with D unresolved. This sequence originates from an adult in good health. CDR3 in amino acids: CASSLGSSYNSPLHF. The DNA of the CDR3 is TGTGCCAGCAGCTTGGGGAGCTCCTATAATTCACCCCTCCACTTT.